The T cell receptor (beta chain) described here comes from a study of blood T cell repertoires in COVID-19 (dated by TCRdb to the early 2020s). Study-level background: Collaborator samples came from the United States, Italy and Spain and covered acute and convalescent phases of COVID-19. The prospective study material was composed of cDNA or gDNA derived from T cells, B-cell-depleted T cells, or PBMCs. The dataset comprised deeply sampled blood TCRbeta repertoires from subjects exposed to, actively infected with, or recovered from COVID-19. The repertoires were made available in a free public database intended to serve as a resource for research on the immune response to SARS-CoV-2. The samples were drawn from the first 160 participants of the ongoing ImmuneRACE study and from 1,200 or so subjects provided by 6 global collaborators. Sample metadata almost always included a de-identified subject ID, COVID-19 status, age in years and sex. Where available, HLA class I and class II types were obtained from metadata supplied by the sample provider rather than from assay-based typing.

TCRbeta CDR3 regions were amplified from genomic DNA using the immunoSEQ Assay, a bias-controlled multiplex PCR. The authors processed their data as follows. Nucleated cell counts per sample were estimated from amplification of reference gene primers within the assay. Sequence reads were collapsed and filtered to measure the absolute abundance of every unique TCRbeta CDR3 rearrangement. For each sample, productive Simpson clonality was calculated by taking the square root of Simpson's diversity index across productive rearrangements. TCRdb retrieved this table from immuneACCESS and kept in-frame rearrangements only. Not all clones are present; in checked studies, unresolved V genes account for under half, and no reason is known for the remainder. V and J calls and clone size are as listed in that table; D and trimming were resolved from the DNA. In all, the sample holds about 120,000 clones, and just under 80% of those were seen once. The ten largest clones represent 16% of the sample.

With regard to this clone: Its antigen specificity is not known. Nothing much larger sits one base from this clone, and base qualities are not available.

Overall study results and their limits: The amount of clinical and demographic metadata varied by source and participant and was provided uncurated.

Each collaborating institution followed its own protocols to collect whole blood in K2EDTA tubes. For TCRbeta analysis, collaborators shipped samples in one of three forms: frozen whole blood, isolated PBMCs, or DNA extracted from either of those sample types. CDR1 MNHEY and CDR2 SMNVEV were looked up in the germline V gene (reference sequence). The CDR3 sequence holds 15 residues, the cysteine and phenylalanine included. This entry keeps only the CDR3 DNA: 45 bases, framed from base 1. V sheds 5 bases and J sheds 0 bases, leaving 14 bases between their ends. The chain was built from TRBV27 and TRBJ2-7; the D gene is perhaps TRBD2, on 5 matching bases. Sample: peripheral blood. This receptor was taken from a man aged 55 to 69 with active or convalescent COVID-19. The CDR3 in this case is CASSAAGAYSYEQYF. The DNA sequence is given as TGTGCCAGCAGTGCCGCGGGCGCATACTCCTACGAGCAGTACTTC.